The sample holds many counts of the clone carrying this T cell receptor beta chain. The TCR beta CDR3 regions underwent amplification using RNA transcripts as the source. RT-PCR in the first round (using the HTBI primer set) targeted the TCR CDR3. TCRdb reanalysed the multiplex PCR reads using MiXCR and keeps one entry per CDR3 protein. Among approximately 620,000 distinct CDR3 sequences, approximately 13% were seen once, and the ten largest hold almost 6%. The data are from a study of T cells in Graves' hyperthyroidism and ophthalmopathy. Overall study: At initial diagnosis, before any treatment had begun, peripheral blood was obtained.

V lost 5 bases, J lost 6 bases, and 13 bases stayed unmatched. The CDR3 length is 15 residues. Germline CDR1 SGHTA, CDR2 FQGTGA. V is TRBV7-3 and J is TRBJ2-7; 7 bases are shared with TRBD2. The origin of this receptor is a woman younger than 45 with Graves' hyperthyroidism that later progressed to Graves' ophthalmopathy. Sequenced: blood. CDR3 residues: CASSLWGGVESEQYF. CDR3 nucleotide sequence: TGTGCCAGCAGCCTCTGGGGGGGAGTGGAGAGCGAGCAGTACTTC.